Given below is one T cell receptor (beta chain) in context. CD8+ and CD4+ T cells circulating in blood were sequenced for TCR beta. Healthy donors were controls matched for age and sex. Negative isolation yielded CD4+ and CD8+ T cells, and FACS enriched TEMRA cells. The data were taken from a study of CD8 T cells in Susac syndrome. Trimming pared 4 bases from V and 6 bases from J, leaving 19 bases between. This CDR3 has 15 residues. CDR1 is SGHRS and CDR2 is YFSETQ in the germline V gene. An input of about 0.5 to 1 ug of RNA was subjected to reverse transcription using random hexamers. By means of immunoSEQ multiplex PCR, TCR beta CDR3 spanning 54 Vbeta and 13 Jbeta underwent amplification. MiXCR, run by TCRdb on the immunoSEQ multiplex PCR reads, gives a single entry per CDR3 protein. The profile shows about 150,000 distinct CDR3 sequences, approximately 95% of them singletons.

Sequenced: CD4+ T cells from PBMCs. The clonotype was recovered from a human donor in good health. This chain joins TRBV5-1 and TRBJ1-1, with no clear D. CDR3 nucleotides: TGCGCCAGCAGCGGGCGGGCAGGCGTGATCGCTGAAGCTTTCTTT. Its protein is CASSGRAGVIAEAFF.